This TCR beta chain derives from a study of blood T cell repertoires in COVID-19. V was pared by 3 bases and J by 4 bases, with 5 bases of the junction left unmatched. The CDR3 extends over 15 amino acids. Germline CDR1 and CDR2: SGHRS and YFSETQ. TCRdb's copy holds only in-frame clones and misses some; the assay was immunoSEQ multiplex PCR. This table holds 200,000 to 300,000 clones, approximately 81% found once. The rearrangement joins TRBV5-1 to TRBJ2-5; 11 positions match TRBD1. The sample was peripheral blood. The receptor comes from a woman older than 75 with acute or convalescent COVID-19. For the CDR3, the DNA is TGCGCCAGCAGCTGGTCGGGACAGGGGGTAGAGACCCAGTACTTC. Translation gives CASSWSGQGVETQYF.